This entry features one TCR beta chain sequence. Its cognate antigen is unknown. This CDR3 comprises 14 residues. Germline values: CDR1 MNHNS, CDR2 SASEGT. V lost 6 bases and J lost 4, with 12 bases in between. The sample comes from a study of esophageal squamous cell carcinoma under preoperative chemotherapy. Broader study findings: Tumor-infiltrating lymphocytes showed no significant post-chemotherapy TCR diversity increase, unlike peripheral T cells. After treatment, tumor-infiltrating lymphocytes apparently came partly from blood T cells. Clonal contraction, more than amplification, hit abundant clones after paclitaxel-nedaplatin.

Time point reported: before preoperative PTX-NDP chemotherapy. Paclitaxel-nedaplatin chemotherapy was given to patients ahead of their surgery. TCRdb itself ran the PCR reads through MiXCR, one entry per CDR3 protein. The sample records about 30,000 distinct CDR3 sequences, under 60% being singletons. This chain joins TRBV6-1 and TRBJ2-2; no firm D call. The sample was taken from a patient given preoperative chemotherapy. This TCR derives from a human donor with esophageal squamous cell carcinoma. The donor label of this sample is uncertain. In nucleotides, the CDR3 is TGTGCCAGCAGCCCGGGCCCGGCCACCGGGGAGCTGTTTTTT. It translates to CASSPGPATGELFF.